A selection of T cell receptor beta chains follows, all from one sample in a study of cytomegalovirus exposure and HLA in healthy donors. Data came from immunoSEQ multiplex PCR; TCRdb stores just in-frame clones and leaves some out. The sample yields roughly 100,000 clones, about 16% seen once. Sample: PBMCs. The receptors shown here come from a female donor in good health and CMV-seronegative. The CDR3 runs from the conserved cysteine through the conserved F or W. Fields, in order: clone size, D gene, J gene, CDR3 length, V gene, CDR3 DNA, CDR3 protein. The D gene is left open where the match is weak. Some rows mark clone size as missing; the rest say once, few, many or name a class of expanded clone.

few,TRBD1,TRBJ2-7,15,TRBV14,TGTGCCAGCAGCCTACGTCTCGGACAGGCCCACGAGCAGTACTTC,CASSLRLGQAHEQYF
few,NA,TRBJ2-7,14,TRBV6-6,TGTGCCAGCGGGAGTGGCCTAGCAAAGTACGAGCAGTACTTC,CASGSGLAKYEQYF
few,TRBD1,TRBJ1-2,16,TRBV27,TGTGCCAGCAGTTCCCGGAAGAACAGGGGGCTCTATGGCTACACCTTC,CASSSRKNRGLYGYTF
NA,NA,TRBJ2-1,16,TRBV9,TGTGCCAGCAGCGTAGCGGGAGCCTTCTCCTACAATGAGCAGTTCTTC,CASSVAGAFSYNEQFF
NA,NA,TRBJ2-5,14,TRBV19,TGTGCCAGTAGTATGATGGGACTGAGAGAGACCCAGTACTTC,CASSMMGLRETQYF
few,NA,TRBJ2-7,16,TRBV7-7,TGTGCTAGCAGCTTAGCCCCAGGGTTAGGAGTCGGCGAGCAGTACTTC,CASSLAPGLGVGEQYF
NA,NA,TRBJ2-5,15,TRBV19,TGTGCCAGTAGTAAGGGGATTGGGGGGAGCGAGACCCAGTACTTC,CASSKGIGGSETQYF
NA,NA,TRBJ1-1,10,TRBV20-1,TGCAGTGCGGGGGGCACTGAAGCTTTCTTT,CSAGGTEAFF
NA,TRBD1,TRBJ2-7,14,TRBV30,TGTGCCTGGAGTCCCCGGGACAGGATCAACGAGCAGTACTTC,CAWSPRDRINEQYF
NA,NA,TRBJ1-2,13,TRBV7-2,TGCGCCAGCAGCCGGACAGAGAACTATGGCTACACCTTC,CASSRTENYGYTF
few,TRBD1,TRBJ2-7,13,TRBV7-3,TGTGCCAGCAGCTCGGGACAGGGGATGGCGCAGTACTTC,CASSSGQGMAQYF
NA,NA,TRBJ2-1,15,TRBV7-3,TGTGCCAGCAGCTTAAACGCGCAATCCTACAATGAGCAGTTCTTC,CASSLNAQSYNEQFF
NA,TRBD1,TRBJ1-4,16,TRBV7-9,TGTGCCAGCAGCTTCGGACAGGCGGCTTCAAATGAAAAACTGTTTTTT,CASSFGQAASNEKLFF
few,TRBD1,TRBJ2-1,15,TRBV7-8,TGTGCCAGCAGCTTGGGTGGGACAGGATACAATGAGCAGTTCTTC,CASSLGGTGYNEQFF